This T cell receptor beta chain was observed in a study of blood T cell repertoires in COVID-19. This CDR3 comprises 16 residues. The germline gives CDR1 SGHTA, CDR2 FQGNSA. After removal of 1 base from V and 4 bases from J, the junction contained 4 bases not matched to a gene. Only in-frame clones appear in the TCRdb table, and some are missing; sequencing was by immunoSEQ multiplex PCR. The table has about 240,000 clones, 88% seen once; the top ten hold approximately 0.8%. The chain employs TRBV7-2 and TRBJ2-3, with 11 bases fitting TRBD2. The sequence was collected from a young woman with acute or convalescent COVID-19. Sequenced: peripheral blood. CDR3 bases: TGTGCCAGCAGCTTAGTAGCGGGAGGGAGGTCAGATACGCAGTATTTT. Translating it yields CASSLVAGGRSDTQYF.